The clone carrying this T cell receptor beta chain was detected only once. Its antigen is currently unknown. A clone one base away is much larger, so this may be a read error. Germline V CDR1 and CDR2: MGHRA, YSYEKL. The CDR3 is made up of 16 amino acids. This entry comes from a study of breast tumors, draining lymph nodes, adjacent tissues. Study-wide results and limits: Tumors had less TCR diversity than lymph nodes, more than nontumor tissue. Luminal-like breast cancer showed significantly greater tumor-nontumor repertoire similarity than basal-like breast cancer did.

TCRdb re-called the multiplex PCR reads through MiXCR, storing one row per CDR3 protein. This table holds 80,000 to 130,000 distinct CDR3 sequences, around 21% found once. Breast cancer patients provided tissue from their axillary draining lymph nodes. The origin of this receptor is a female donor with breast cancer. Some clones in this sample may be carry-over from other donors' samples. The V call is TRBV4-1, the J call TRBJ1-5, with a tentative D call TRBD1 (5 bases). Sequencing used axillary lymph node tissue. In DNA form, the CDR3 reads TGCGCCAGCGGCCAGGGTCTAAGTTTCCACAATCAGCCCCAGCATTTT. Residues: CASGQGLSFHNQPQHF.